The subject of this entry is one TCR beta chain. The record originates from a study of OX40 agonist ivuxolimab in advanced cancers. In germline, CDR1 is KGHSH, CDR2 LQKENI. This CDR3 region has 17 residues. V trimming: 5 bases; J trimming: 6 bases; junction bases outside the gene matches: 15. Data came from immunoSEQ multiplex PCR; TCRdb stores just in-frame clones and leaves some out. Found here are over 70,000 clones, 89% of them singletons; the top ten hold approximately 0.19%. This TCR was sampled from an adult with an advanced solid tumor such as melanoma, head and neck, liver or kidney cancer. The sequencing used CD4+ or CD8+ T cells sorted from blood, collected in a trial of the OX40 agonist ivuxolimab. J is TRBJ1-1 and V is TRBV18, with 10 bases that match TRBD1. CDR3 nucleotides: TGTGCCAGCTCATATGGGCTTTGGACAGGGGGTTATGCTGAAGCTTTCTTT. It is translated as CASSYGLWTGGYAEAFF.